The clone carrying this TCR beta chain was found many times. Its matching antigen is unknown. These data originate in a study of early T cells in non-severe SARS-CoV-2 infection. General study results and limits: VDJdb matching favored anti-spike CD8 responses, missing private and CD4 specificities.

Unique molecular identifiers were attached to individual cDNA molecules. TCRdb fed the 5' RACE reads into MiXCR, producing one record per CDR3 protein. The sample consists of more than 20,000 distinct CDR3 sequences, 3.5% to 5% of them appearing once. This CDR3 spans 13 amino acids. Per germline, CDR1 SGHDN and CDR2 FVKESK. V lost 4 bases and J 6 bases, leaving 9 bases between the germline ends. This TCR derives from an adult who was a healthcare worker with PCR-confirmed SARS-CoV-2 infection or an uninfected control (not recorded which). The V and J genes are TRBV14 and TRBJ2-2, with D unresolved. Input material: whole blood. DNA of the CDR3: TGTGCCAGCAGCCTTACACGATCCGGGGAGCTGTTTTTT. It codes for CASSLTRSGELFF.